This T cell receptor beta chain was documented in a study of cytomegalovirus exposure and HLA in healthy donors. About the study: Researchers found that about four fifths of almost 400 genotyped donors fell within the Caucasian-associated ancestry cluster.

PCR primers comprised 60 Vbeta and 13 Jbeta primers. Assay: immunoSEQ multiplex PCR; the TCRdb copy retains only in-frame clones and omits some. The sample shows around 91,000 clones, around 78% of them seen only once. Germline V gives CDR1 SGHRS, CDR2 YFSETQ. The junction had 7 bases not matched to a gene; V was cut back by 0 bases and J by 4 bases. The CDR3 extends over 16 amino acids. While unrecorded immune exposures were likely, the donors were nominally healthy when sampled. Whole-study results and caveats: Most sequenced TCRs were rare (though some public TCRs occurred in many donors). It was reportedly the case that the classifier diagnosed cytomegalovirus status with high specificity and sensitivity.

Details on this clone: Its antigen is unknown.

The receptor comes from a male donor in good health and CMV-seropositive. Sequencing was carried out using PBMCs. The J gene is TRBJ2-1, the V gene TRBV5-1; 7 positions agree with TRBD2. The CDR3, as DNA: TGCGCCAGCAGCTTGGACTCTAGCGGTAATTACAATGAGCAGTTCTTC. This gives the protein CASSLDSSGNYNEQFF.